The 10 T cell receptor beta chains reported below all come from one sample, sequenced in a study of T cells in Graves' hyperthyroidism and ophthalmopathy. Amplification targeted TCR beta CDR3 regions from RNA transcripts. The primer set for the first-round RT-PCR of the TCR CDR3 was HTBI. MiXCR, run by TCRdb on the multiplex PCR reads, gives a single entry per CDR3 protein. Altogether roughly 710,000 distinct CDR3 sequences are present, roughly 32% being singletons, with the ten largest covering around 32%. Specimen: blood. All receptors derive from a woman in her 40s with Graves' hyperthyroidism.

This clonotype appeared many times. This chain uses TRBV19 with TRBJ2-5; 8 bases are shared with TRBD1. CDR1 and CDR2 from the germline V gene are LNHDA and SQIVND (reference sequence). The ends lost 9 bases at V and 5 bases at J; junction bases unmatched: 11. This CDR3 comprises 14 residues. The CDR3 nucleotides read TGTGCCAGCCGCGCTCAGGGGGCCGGGGAGACCCAGTACTTC. This codes for CASRAQGAGETQYF.

This clonotype came up many times. The rearrangement uses TRBV20-1 and TRBJ2-1, with 9 bases lining up with TRBD1. Trimming took 3 bases from V and 5 from J; bases not matched to a gene: 8. Germline V gene sequence: CDR1 DFQATT, CDR2 SNEGSKA (reference sequence). CDR3 length: 15 amino acids. The chain's CDR3 is CSARTGQGRDNEQFF. The CDR3 DNA reads TGCAGTGCTAGGACAGGACAGGGGCGGGACAATGAGCAGTTCTTC.

There are a few counts of this clonotype. The J gene is TRBJ1-5, the V gene TRBV28; no reliable D call. This CDR3 region has 12 residues. V was cut by 7 bases and J by 10 bases, with 14 bases left in between. Germline values: CDR1 MDHEN, CDR2 SYDVKM. The CDR3 sequence: CASTKLFGPQHF. CDR3 coding DNA: TGTGCCAGCACTAAACTTTTTGGACCCCAGCATTTT.

This clonotype was detected many times. CDR3 protein: CSARDAPNSPLHF. The CDR3 region has the DNA TGCAGTGCTAGAGATGCCCCAAATTCACCCCTCCACTTT. This rearrangement joins TRBV20-1 to TRBJ1-6; D not resolved. The CDR3 has 13 residues. Trimming removed 0 bases at V and 7 bases at J, with 7 bases between. The germline gives CDR1 DFQATT, CDR2 SNEGSKA (reference sequence).

V gene TRBV7-2 combines with J gene TRBJ2-2, with D unresolved. V lost 4 bases and J lost 5, with 17 bases in between. The length of the CDR3 is 16 residues. The germline V gene encodes CDR1 SGHTA and CDR2 FQGNSA. The CDR3 region is CASSSQPMVSTGELFF. The CDR3, as DNA: TGTGCCAGCAGCTCACAACCGATGGTGTCAACCGGGGAGCTGTTTTTT.

V gene TRBV19 combines with J gene TRBJ2-1, with D perhaps matching TRBD1 (6 bases). Trimming cost V 8 bases and J 5 bases, with 16 bases left between them. The V gene's germline CDR1 is LNHDA and CDR2 SQIVND (reference sequence). The CDR3 is 14 residues long. CDR3 residues: CASSRGNRNNEQFF. The CDR3, as DNA: TGTGCCAGTTCTAGGGGGAACAGGAACAATGAGCAGTTCTTC.

Comment on this clonotype: One end of the junction does not line up with germline, which may come from a read error. The J gene is TRBJ2-7, the V gene TRBV19; 9 bases match TRBD1. CDR1 is LNHDA and CDR2 is SQIVND in the germline V gene (reference sequence). The CDR3 is made up of 16 amino acids. CDR3 bases: TGTGCCAGTACCCCACCCAACAGGGGGCCTTCCTCCGAGCAGTACTTC. It yields the protein CASTPPNRGPSSEQYF.

In the case of this clonotype: A junction boundary mismatches the germline segment, possibly from a read error. The CDR3 region is CASRRQPNSPYGQYF. The CDR3, as DNA: TGTGCCAGCAGACGCCAGCCGAACTCGCCCTACGGGCAGTACTTC. This chain connects TRBV19 to TRBJ2-7; no clear D. The CDR3 is 15 residues long. Per germline, CDR1 LNHDA and CDR2 SQIVND (reference sequence).

A remark on this clonotype: Since a much larger clone is just one base distant, this may be a read error. V and J are TRBV20-1 and TRBJ1-2; D remains ambiguous. Germline CDR1 DFQATT, CDR2 SNEGSKA (reference sequence). CDR3 length: 11 amino acids. The CDR3 spells CSVRFGYGYAF. CDR3 DNA: TGCAGCGTTCGATTCGGCTATGGCTACGCCTTC.

This chain links TRBV28 with TRBJ1-1; 8 nucleotides agree with TRBD1. The germline CDR1 and CDR2 sequences are MDHEN and SYDVKM. The J segment lost 1 base and the V segment lost 9 bases, leaving 7 bases of the junction unmatched. This CDR3 is 14 amino acids long. Here the CDR3 reads CASSTGAENTEAFF. DNA of the CDR3: TGTGCCAGTTCGACAGGGGCTGAGAACACTGAAGCTTTCTTT.